This is a list of T cell receptor beta chains from one sample in a study of T cell responses to AZD1222 COVID-19 vaccine. Libraries were prepared by immunoSEQ multiplex PCR; TCRdb keeps only in-frame clonotypes and omits some of them. The sample includes 150,000 to 180,000 clones, about nine tenths of them seen just once. This specimen consisted of peripheral blood, obtained on day 0 of AZD1222 vaccination. The origin of the receptors is an adult in good health. CDR3s include the opening cysteine and the closing phenylalanine or tryptophan. A D gene is named only where the DNA matches it firmly. Size values are once, few and many counts, or a class for expanded clones, and some rows have none.

v_gene	d_gene	j_gene	abundance	CDR3aa	CDR3nt
TRBV28	.	TRBJ1-2	.	CASTSIDRRYGYTF	TGTGCCAGCACCTCCATCGACAGACGCTATGGCTACACCTTC
TRBV5-1	.	TRBJ2-3	.	CASSLSGTEDTQYF	TGCGCCAGCAGCTTATCGGGGACTGAAGATACGCAGTATTTT
TRBV14	.	TRBJ2-1	.	CASSPYLANEQFF	TGTGCCAGCAGCCCATACCTAGCAAATGAGCAGTTCTTC
TRBV11-3	TRBD2	TRBJ2-1	.	CASSFRGGTYNEQFF	TGTGCCAGCAGCTTTCGGGGGGGAACCTACAATGAGCAGTTCTTC
TRBV12-5	.	TRBJ1-1	.	CASGLLARNEAFF	TGTGCTAGTGGTTTGTTGGCGCGTAATGAAGCTTTCTTT
TRBV19	.	TRBJ1-4	.	CASSIKQGSQRAEKLFF	TGTGCCAGTAGTATTAAGCAAGGGTCACAGCGAGCTGAAAAACTGTTTTTT
TRBV7-9	.	TRBJ2-7	.	CASSPPLWGEQYF	TGTGCCAGCAGCCCCCCCCTTTGGGGCGAGCAGTACTTC
TRBV20-1	.	TRBJ1-5	.	CSASLPAGQPQHF	TGCAGTGCTAGTCTGCCCGCGGGTCAGCCCCAGCATTTT
TRBV4-3	.	TRBJ1-2	.	CASSQDQQPNYGYTF	TGCGCCAGCAGCCAAGATCAGCAGCCTAACTATGGCTACACCTTC
TRBV9	.	TRBJ1-3	.	CASSVEGGSTGNTIYF	TGTGCCAGCAGCGTAGAAGGGGGGAGCACTGGAAACACCATATATTTT
TRBV5-1	.	TRBJ2-1	.	CASNPGTSYNEQFF	TGCGCCAGCAATCCAGGGACCTCCTACAATGAGCAGTTCTTC
TRBV27	TRBD2	TRBJ2-5	.	CASSPRAKTSGSRTQYF	TGTGCCAGCAGCCCTCGGGCTAAGACTAGCGGGAGTCGGACCCAGTACTTC
TRBV7-8	.	TRBJ1-2	.	CASSLDGTSAYGYTF	TGTGCCAGCAGCTTAGACGGGACAAGTGCGTATGGCTACACCTTC
TRBV18	.	TRBJ1-5	.	CASSQGFSNQPQHF	TGTGCCAGCTCACAGGGGTTCAGCAATCAGCCCCAGCATTTT
TRBV5-4	.	TRBJ1-6	.	CASSLRRERDSPLHF	TGTGCCAGCAGCTTGCGGAGGGAGAGGGATTCACCCCTCCACTTT
TRBV12-3/TRBV12-4	.	TRBJ2-2	.	CAGSDTGELFF	TGTGCCGGCTCGGACACCGGGGAGCTGTTTTTT
TRBV25-1	TRBD1	TRBJ1-4	.	CASSSPGQLNEKLFF	TGTGCCAGCAGCAGCCCGGGACAGCTGAATGAAAAACTGTTTTTT
TRBV6-5	TRBD1	TRBJ2-1	once	CASSSGGSYNEQFF	TGTGCCAGCAGTTCAGGGGGCTCCTACAATGAGCAGTTCTTC